This TCR beta chain was captured in a study of T cells in localized non-small cell lung cancer. The table came from immunoSEQ multiplex PCR; TCRdb's copy has only in-frame clones and leaves some out. The sample holds about 33,000 clones, 85% to 90% seen once. Notes on this clone: Its antigen remains unidentified.

V dropped 0 bases and J dropped 1 base, with 7 bases sitting between them. The CDR3 consists of 14 residues. Germline V lookup: CDR1 SGHRS, CDR2 YFSETQ. Overall study findings and caveats: Compared with tumor, uninvolved adjacent lung displayed greater T cell clonality, ranking highest overall.

The clonotype originates from a man between 35 and 75 years old with stage I lung adenocarcinoma. The sequencing here drew on peripheral blood, taken before any cancer treatment. The chain is built from TRBV5-1 and TRBJ1-1, with D uncertain. CDR3 loop: CASSLENQNTEAFF. The CDR3, as DNA: TGCGCCAGCAGCTTGGAGAACCAGAACACTGAAGCTTTCTTT.